This T cell receptor beta chain is drawn from a study of identical twins. In germline, CDR1 is MNHEY, CDR2 SMNVEV (reference sequence). The CDR3 runs to 14 residues. Deletions cut 1 base from V and 2 bases from J, with 9 bases between. TCRdb ran MiXCR on the 5' RACE reads and lists one entry per CDR3 protein. The data contain about 530,000 distinct CDR3 sequences, 15% of them singletons. These data were also filed under a second study, of yellow fever vaccine responses in identical twins.

Sequenced: CD4+ T cells sorted from blood. The sequence was obtained from a woman between 18 and 29 years old in good health. The V and J genes are TRBV27 and TRBJ2-7; no reliable D call. The CDR3 region is CASSLYRTAYEQYF. The CDR3 DNA reads as TGTGCCAGCAGTTTATACAGAACAGCCTACGAGCAGTACTTC.